A selection of T cell receptor beta chains follows, all from one sample in a study of metastatic and nonmetastatic thyroid tumors. TCRdb re-called the PCR reads with MiXCR. The data show more than 20,000 clones, 9.5% to 12% seen once. The sequencing sample was made of blood. Receptors were obtained from a female donor with papillary thyroid cancer or a benign thyroid nodule (not recorded which). Some clones in this sample may be carry-over from other donors' samples. The CDR3 runs from the conserved cysteine through the conserved F or W. The D gene is left open where the match is weak. Size tells how often a clone was seen (once, few, many) or the class of an expanded clone, and some rows leave it out.

>TRBV24-1|many|.|TRBJ2-6
CATSDSGRISGANVLTF
TGTGCCACCAGTGACTCGGGACGGATCTCTGGGGCCAACGTCCTGACTTTC
>TRBV12-5|many|.|TRBJ2-7
CASGQGPYEQYF
TGTGCTAGTGGTCAGGGACCCTACGAGCAGTACTTC
>TRBV7-3|many|TRBD2|TRBJ2-1
CASSPRAGLAGNEQFF
TGTGCCAGCAGCCCCCGGGCGGGACTAGCGGGCAATGAGCAGTTCTTC
>TRBV20-1|many|TRBD2|TRBJ2-7
CSARDRASGRISYEQYF
TGCAGTGCTAGAGATCGAGCCAGCGGGAGAATCTCCTACGAGCAGTACTTC
>TRBV28|medium-sized|.|TRBJ2-7
CASSLAADAPYEQYF
TGTGCCAGCAGTTTAGCCGCGGATGCTCCCTACGAGCAGTACTTC
>TRBV28|many|.|TRBJ1-1
CASSFGTQNTEAFF
TGTGCCAGCAGTTTTGGGACACAGAACACTGAAGCTTTCTTT
>TRBV12-3/TRBV12-4|few|.|TRBJ2-1
CASSPQRWAPDEQFF
TGTGCCAGCAGTCCCCAGCGGTGGGCTCCGGATGAGCAGTTCTTC
>TRBV20-1|many|TRBD2|TRBJ2-7
CSARGRGGSYEQYF
TGCAGTGCTAGAGGTCGGGGCGGGAGCTACGAGCAGTACTTC
>TRBV6-1|medium-sized|.|TRBJ2-7
CASSDPSSYEQYF
TGTGCCAGCAGTGACCCGAGCTCCTACGAGCAGTACTTC
>TRBV28|medium-sized|TRBD2|TRBJ2-7
CASSRLAGSYEQYF
TGTGCCAGCAGTAGACTAGCGGGCTCCTACGAGCAGTACTTC
>TRBV7-8|many|.|TRBJ2-7
CASSLEDFTRGSYEQYF
TGTGCCAGCAGCTTAGAGGATTTCACCAGGGGCTCCTACGAGCAGTACTTC
>TRBV27|many|.|TRBJ1-5
CASSLSFSNQPQHF
TGTGCCAGCAGTTTATCGTTTAGCAATCAGCCCCAGCATTTT
>TRBV18|.|.|TRBJ1-6
CASSPAGLLHSYNSPLHF
TGTGCCAGCTCACCAGCCGGACTGCTCCACTCCTATAATTCACCCCTCCACTTT
>TRBV19|many|.|TRBJ1-2
CASSSDGRPGYTF
TGTGCCAGTAGCTCTGACGGGAGACCTGGCTACACCTTC
>TRBV20-1|many|TRBD2|TRBJ2-3
CSALRGGGNTDTQYF
TGCAGTGCGTTACGGGGGGGCGGGAACACAGATACGCAGTATTTT
>TRBV7-3|many|.|TRBJ2-3
CASSPPGEDTQYF
TGTGCCAGCAGCCCCCCGGGGGAAGATACGCAGTATTTT
>TRBV11-3|many|TRBD1|TRBJ2-7
CASSSDRGTYEQYF
TGTGCCAGCAGCTCGGACAGGGGTACCTACGAGCAGTACTTC
>TRBV15|.|.|TRBJ2-5
CATIRDPPGTRQETQYF
TGTGCCACCATCAGGGATCCACCCGGGACGCGACAAGAGACCCAGTACTTC
>TRBV20-1|many|.|TRBJ1-6
CSARLVEGTVPNNSPLHF
TGCAGTGCTAGGTTAGTCGAGGGGACGGTGCCTAATAATTCACCCCTCCACTTT
>TRBV19|many|TRBD1|TRBJ2-4
CASSPQGALAKNIQYF
TGTGCCAGTAGCCCTCAGGGGGCATTAGCCAAAAACATTCAGTACTTC
>TRBV28|.|.|TRBJ1-6
CASSFRGDSSPLHF
TGTGCCAGCAGTTTCCGGGGGGATAGTTCACCCCTCCACTTT
>TRBV5-6|.|.|TRBJ2-5
CASSLEQSETQYF
TGTGCCAGCAGCTTGGAACAGTCCGAGACCCAGTACTTC
>TRBV24-1|few|TRBD1|TRBJ2-7
CATSDPGQSTGEQYF
TGTGCCACCAGTGATCCGGGACAGAGCACGGGGGAGCAGTACTTC
>TRBV6-1|medium-sized|.|TRBJ1-1
CASSGGGGTEAFF
TGTGCCAGCAGCGGGGGGGGTGGCACTGAAGCTTTCTTT
>TRBV5-4|many|.|TRBJ2-6
CASSLVFRSLWANVLTF
TGTGCCAGCAGCTTGGTCTTTCGATCCCTCTGGGCCAACGTCCTGACTTTC
>TRBV7-8|.|.|TRBJ2-5
CASSLGGTPRIRETQYF
TGTGCCAGCAGCTTAGGTGGGACTCCTAGGATTCGGGAGACCCAGTACTTC
>TRBV2|.|.|TRBJ1-4
CASIFGWGSEKLFF
TGTGCCAGCATCTTCGGCTGGGGAAGTGAAAAACTGTTTTTT